This T cell receptor beta chain was captured in a study of blood T cell repertoires in COVID-19. Germline V lookup: CDR1 SNHLY, CDR2 FYNNEI. V was clipped by 0 bases and J by 5 bases, with 14 bases between them. This CDR3 contains 15 residues. Participant ages covered roughly 18 to 90 years across about two dozen US areas. Source study methods: Estimation of nucleated cell counts relied on the amplification of reference gene primers. Only in-frame clones appear in the TCRdb table, and some are missing; sequencing was by immunoSEQ multiplex PCR. V and J calls and clone size are as listed in that table; D and trimming were resolved from the DNA. The table records approximately 200,000 clones, 70% to 90% of them present only once.

The receptor was isolated from a man younger than 40 who had recovered from COVID-19. The chain recombines TRBV2 with TRBJ2-7; D is uncertain. Sequenced input: PBMCs or T cells enriched from blood (not recorded which). CDR3 nucleotides: TGTGCCAGCAGTGAAGCGCTTGGCCCCCGTCACGAGCAGTACTTC. Its translation: CASSEALGPRHEQYF. Filled out from reference TRBV2 and TRBJ2-7, the complete variable domain reads EPEVTQTPSHQVTQMGQEVILRCVPISNHLYFYWYRQILGQKVEFLVSFYNNEISEKSEIFDDQFSVERPDGSNFTLKIRSTKLEDSAMYFCASSEALGPRHEQYFGPGTRLTVT.